Each of the 3 T cell receptor beta chains below was sequenced from the same sample in a study of technical replicates of blood from a handful of donors. Sequenced by immunoSEQ multiplex PCR; TCRdb stores in-frame clones only, minus some. The sample lists 75,000 or so clones; 95% were seen once. Sample: T cells isolated from PBMCs. The source of these receptors is a human donor in good health.

The chain joins TRBV5-4 to TRBJ1-6, with TRBD1 as a possible D gene (5 bases). The CDR3 totals 15 residues. Trimming left V 0 bases short and J 7 bases short, with 11 bases between. CDR1 and CDR2 from the germline V gene are SGHNT and YYREEE (reference sequence). The CDR3 bases are TGTGCCAGCAGCTTGGCCCAGGGCAAGAATTCACCCCTCCACTTT. Translating it yields CASSLAQGKNSPLHF.

The chain recombines TRBV4-1 with TRBJ2-3, with D possibly being TRBD2 (7 bases). CDR3 length equals 17 residues. Deletions cut 5 bases from V and 0 bases from J, with 18 bases between. Germline V CDR1 and CDR2: MGHRA, YSYEKL. The chain's CDR3 is CASSLRGGGASTDTQYF. CDR3 nucleotides: TGCGCCAGCAGCTTACGGGGAGGGGGAGCTAGCACAGATACGCAGTATTTT.

The genes are TRBV6-4 and TRBJ2-1; possible D gene TRBD1, 5 bases. V lost 4 bases and J 4 bases, leaving 14 bases between the germline ends. From germline, CDR1 is MRHNA and CDR2 SNTAGT. CDR3 size: 15 residues. CDR3 in amino acids: CASSGSRTSYNEQFF. In DNA form, the CDR3 reads TGTGCCAGCAGTGGATCTCGGACAAGTTACAATGAGCAGTTCTTC.